This TCR beta chain appears in the sequencing data of a study of siplizumab effects on memory and regulatory T cells (dated by TCRdb to about 2019). Background on the whole study: The study examined how the anti-CD2 antibody siplizumab affects alloreactive T-cell subsets in allogeneic mixed lymphocyte reactions built from human PBMCs.

Broader findings and caveats from the paper: No functional confirmation was obtained for the suppressive function of proliferating Tregs from siplizumab cultures. Among mappable alloreactive CD4+ clones, the Treg-derived fraction averaged about 70% with siplizumab versus approximately 27% in control reactions. Unstimulated naive T cells appeared more diverse than memory T cells, and naive cells seemed to contribute substantially to the alloresponse. For roughly 75-96% of proliferating CD4+ or CD8+ clones, no naive or memory phenotype could be assigned. Sequences below about 10^-5 frequency were poorly captured, so only a minor fraction of alloreactive clones could be mapped to unstimulated subsets. The cumulative frequency of alloreactive sequences traceable to unstimulated CD4+ memory T cells was significantly reduced by siplizumab.

This clone was recorded a few times. There is no known antigen for this receptor. Base-call qualities are not available, and no considerably larger clone is one nucleotide away. Libraries were made using the immunoSEQ multiplex PCR assay. Roughly 10^5 TCR templates per sample were assayed on the deep sequencing platform. Genomic DNA extracted from sorted T cells was used for TCRbeta CDR3 sequencing. As for how the authors treated the data: The R programming language was used for clonal analysis of the TCRbeta CDR3 data. Alloreactive CD4+ and CD8+ clones were identified by comparing unstimulated samples to CFSE-low samples taken after the reaction. Regulatory or non-regulatory origin of alloreactive CD4+ clones was assigned by matching sequences to the sorted unstimulated Treg and non-Treg repertoires. TCRdb's version of the immuneACCESS table is confined to in-frame rearrangements and falls short of the full clone set. An unresolved V gene accounts for under half of the shortfall where checked; the remainder is of unknown origin. That table gives V, J and clone size, and the DNA gave D and trimming. Present in this sample are 100,000 to 120,000 clones, over 85% of which were seen just once. The top ten constitute 1% to 1.5% of the sample.

Sorted unstimulated T cells, along with proliferating T cells recovered from mixed lymphocyte reactions, underwent TCRbeta CDR3 sequencing. Fresh whole blood from around 11 HLA-typed healthy donors was used to isolate PBMCs. Germline trimming: 3 bases from V, 7 bases from J; junction bases outside gene matches: 10. Inclusive of the bounding cysteine and phenylalanine, the CDR3 is 16 residues long. Only the CDR3 part of the read is kept: 48 bases, read in frame from the first base. The germline V gene gives CDR1 as SGHDN and CDR2 as FVKESK. The receptor was isolated from a human donor in good health. The source material was CD4+ T cells sorted from blood. The V and J segments used are TRBV14 and TRBJ2-2; TRBD1 matches 8 bases in the middle. The sequenced DNA: TGTGCCAGCAGCCATCACGGACAGGGTGGGATCGGGGAGCTGTTTTTT. Translation gives CASSHHGQGGIGELFF.